This is a list of T cell receptor beta chains from one sample in a study of long-term antiretroviral therapy in people with HIV. Clones were sequenced by immunoSEQ multiplex PCR, and TCRdb holds only the in-frame ones, with some missing. The sample has 25,000 to 35,000 clones, 95% to 98% seen once. This specimen consisted of unsorted PBMCs, obtained 6.9 years after starting antiretroviral therapy. All receptors come from a young man with HIV. Each CDR3 is given with its conserved first and last residue. The D gene is left open where the match is weak. Part of the rows lack a size; the others show once, few, many or a class for expanded clones.

d_gene,v_gene,j_gene,abundance,CDR3nt,CDR3aa
TRBD1,TRBV7-9,TRBJ2-7,-,TGTGCCAGCAGCTCCTCCCGACAGGGCCCGACCCACGAGCAGTACTTC,CASSSSRQGPTHEQYF
-,TRBV29-1,TRBJ2-3,once,TGCAGCGTTGAGTCGATAGGTGGTTCGCTGACTACGCAGTATTTT,CSVESIGGSLTTQYF
-,TRBV28,TRBJ2-6,-,TGTGCCAGCAGTTCAGGGTACTCTGGGGCCAACGTCCTGACTTTC,CASSSGYSGANVLTF
TRBD1,TRBV19,TRBJ2-3,-,TGTGCCACTGGACAGGTAGGGGGTACGCAGTATTTT,CATGQVGGTQYF
-,TRBV6-5,TRBJ2-7,-,TGTGCCAGCAGTTATATAGGGTACAGGGCCTACGAGCAGTACTTC,CASSYIGYRAYEQYF
-,TRBV7-3,TRBJ2-7,-,TGTGCCAGCAGCTTGGGCCAATCGGGCGAGCAGTACTTC,CASSLGQSGEQYF
TRBD1,TRBV30,TRBJ2-5,-,TGTGCCTGGAGTGTAAGAGCAGGGGGAAGAGAGACCCAGTACTTC,CAWSVRAGGRETQYF
-,TRBV7-6,TRBJ1-4,-,TGTGCCAGCAGCTTATGGGGGGCGAATGAAAAACTGTTTTTT,CASSLWGANEKLFF
-,TRBV7-2,TRBJ2-7,-,TGTGCCAGCAGCTCGGCCGGGACGCAACTCTACGAGCAGTACTTC,CASSSAGTQLYEQYF
TRBD1,TRBV6-5,TRBJ2-2,-,TGTGCCAGCATCCCCTCGGACAGGGCGGGCGGGGAGCTGTTTTTT,CASIPSDRAGGELFF
-,TRBV5-1,TRBJ1-1,-,TGCGCCAGCAGCTTTTGGGGAACTGAAGCTTTCTTT,CASSFWGTEAFF
-,TRBV29-1,TRBJ1-2,-,TGCAGCGTTATGGGAGGGGGATTTGGCTACACCTTC,CSVMGGGFGYTF
-,TRBV18,TRBJ1-3,-,TGTGCCAGCTCACTTGGACGGGTGACCTCTGGAAACACCATATATTTT,CASSLGRVTSGNTIYF
-,TRBV6-5,TRBJ1-2,-,TGTGCCAGCGCCGGCTTTGGCTATGGCTACACCTTC,CASAGFGYGYTF
TRBD2,TRBV19,TRBJ2-3,-,TGTGCCAGTAGTATCCGACTAGCGGGAAGGACAGATACGCAGTATTTT,CASSIRLAGRTDTQYF
-,TRBV14,TRBJ2-5,-,TGTGCCAGCAGCCAAGATAAACGGAAGACCCAGTACTTC,CASSQDKRKTQYF
TRBD1,TRBV18,TRBJ1-5,-,TGTGCCAGCTCAGAGTTTAGGGGGCGAGGTCAGCCCCAGCATTTT,CASSEFRGRGQPQHF
TRBD1,TRBV5-1,TRBJ1-4,-,TGCGCCAGCCTACAGAAGGACAGGGGCTGGTTGGATGAAAAACTGTTTTTT,CASLQKDRGWLDEKLFF